This TCR beta chain came from a study of a mutant IDH1 vaccine in newly diagnosed glioma. In regard to this clone: Its antigen is unknown.

The time point was: week 35, safety follow-up. Vaccination comprised doses that each held 300 ug of mutant IDH1 20-mer peptide, plus topical imiquimod. Profiled with immunoSEQ multiplex PCR; TCRdb holds only in-frame clones, not every one. The data contain about 60,000 clones, around 81% of them singletons. This clonotype was obtained from a man aged 40-49 years with glioma. Sequencing was performed on PBMCs, taken from a glioma patient whose treatment included an IDH1 peptide vaccine.

The CDR3 nucleotides read TGTGCCAGTAGTACAGGGGACGTCTATGGCTACACCTTC. Translation gives CASSTGDVYGYTF. The chain uses TRBV19 and TRBJ1-2; the D gene is possibly TRBD1 (6 bases). Trimming removed 4 bases from V and 4 bases from J, with 10 bases in between. The CDR3 has 13 amino acids. CDR1 LNHDA and CDR2 SQIVND come from the germline V gene (reference sequence).